This T cell receptor beta chain emerged from a study of blood T cell repertoires in COVID-19. Looking at the study overall: Specimens from acute and convalescent COVID-19 originated in the United States, Italy and Spain. T cells, B-cell-depleted T cells, or PBMCs provided the cDNA or gDNA that served as material.

Trimming shortened V by 4 bases and J by 5 bases, and 15 bases separated the two germline ends. The germline gives CDR1 MDHEN, CDR2 SYDVKM. This CDR3 region has 15 residues. Method: immunoSEQ multiplex PCR; TCRdb's copy keeps in-frame clones and lacks some. The profile shows around 99,000 clones, around 89% of them singletons. The clonotype was recovered from a human donor in a cohort sampled during active COVID-19. J is TRBJ1-5 and V is TRBV28; maybe TRBD1 (6 bases). Source material: peripheral blood. Here the CDR3 reads CASSSPGGGHQPQHF. In nucleotides, the CDR3 is TGTGCCAGCAGTTCCCCGGGAGGGGGTCATCAGCCCCAGCATTTT.